Below are 18 T cell receptor beta chains sequenced from a single sample in a study of human T cells and chemical hapten exposure. Time point described: patch test 1, 2 weeks after DPC sensitization. As for treatment: therapeutic diphenylcyclopropenone sensitization with weekly scalp DPC. TCRdb re-called the RACE reads through MiXCR, storing one row per CDR3 protein. This sample yields tens of thousands of distinct CDR3 sequences, of which approximately 10% are seen a single time; 3.5% belongs to the top ten. Specimen: whole blood, collected in connection with sensitization to the hapten diphenylcyclopropenone (DPC). The receptor source for this set is a woman between 55 and 75 years old with alopecia areata. Some clones in this sample may be carry-over from other donors' samples.

This clonotype was counted many times. This chain uses TRBV7-2 with TRBJ1-1; the match to TRBD1 covers 8 bases. V was clipped by 5 bases and J by 0 bases; unmatched bases: 8. Germline V gene lookup returns CDR1 SGHTA and CDR2 FQGNSA. This CDR3 comprises 16 residues. The CDR3 sequence is CASSPRQGNMNTEAFF. Written as DNA, the CDR3 is TGTGCCAGCAGCCCCCGACAGGGGAATATGAACACTGAAGCTTTCTTT.

This clonotype showed up just a few times. V is TRBV20-1 and J is TRBJ1-2; 7 bases fit TRBD1. The CDR3 covers 13 residues. The junction had 8 bases not matched to a gene; V was cut back by 6 bases and J by 4 bases. Germline CDR1 and CDR2: DFQATT and SNEGSKA (reference sequence). The CDR3 DNA sequence: TGCAGTGCCCTGCCGGACAGGCCCTATGGCTACACCTTC. Protein: CSALPDRPYGYTF.

The genes are TRBV9 and TRBJ1-2; no definite D call. The CDR3 runs to 11 residues. CDR1 is SGDLS, CDR2 YYNGEE, per germline. The ends were cut back, 3 bases at V and 8 bases at J, with 8 bases in the middle. The CDR3 DNA sequence: TGTGCCAGCAGCGCCGACCGAGGCTACACCTTC. Protein: CASSADRGYTF.

This clonotype has ten or more counts. J is TRBJ1-2 and V is TRBV7-9; D not resolved. The germline CDR1 and CDR2 sequences are SEHNR and FQNEAQ (reference sequence). This CDR3 spans 14 amino acids. V lost 1 base and J lost 4, with 10 bases in between. The CDR3 DNA reads as TGTGCCAGCAGCTTAGAAATAGAAATCTATGGCTACACCTTC. Protein: CASSLEIEIYGYTF.

The chain links TRBV12-3 or TRBV12-4 to TRBJ2-2; 9 positions agree with TRBD1. The trim removed 3 bases at V and 7 bases at J, leaving 3 bases unmatched. This CDR3 spans 14 amino acids. This CDR3 reads CASSFRTGVGELFF. CDR3 DNA sequence: TGTGCCAGCAGTTTCCGGACAGGGGTCGGGGAGCTGTTTTTT.

This clonotype came up a few times. V and J are TRBV30 and TRBJ2-1; the D is unclear. This CDR3 is built from 12 residues. CDR1 is GTSNPN, CDR2 SVGIG, per germline (reference sequence). The V gene lost 8 bases and the J gene lost 2 bases, with 10 bases spanning the gap. CDR3 coding DNA: TGTGCCCGCGACGAGACCTACAATGAGCAGTTCTTC. Translation gives CARDETYNEQFF.

V and J are TRBV11-2 and TRBJ2-7, with D unresolved. This CDR3 is built from 14 residues. CDR1 and CDR2 from the germline V gene are SGHAT and FQNNGV. Trimming stripped 3 bases from V and 3 bases from J, with 12 bases between. CDR3 in amino acids: CASSFGVSIYEQYF. Here the CDR3 DNA reads TGTGCCAGCAGCTTCGGAGTCTCAATCTACGAGCAGTACTTC.

This clonotype was picked up many times. The chain is built from TRBV7-9 and TRBJ1-2, with D unresolved. V dropped 2 bases and J dropped 0 bases, with 4 bases sitting between them. Germline lookup yields CDR1 SEHNR and CDR2 FQNEAQ (reference sequence). The CDR3 loop spans 13 amino acids. The CDR3 sequence is CASSLPANYGYTF. The CDR3 bases are TGTGCCAGCAGCTTACCAGCTAACTATGGCTACACCTTC.

This clonotype was observed many times. The chain joins TRBV28 to TRBJ2-2, with 9 nucleotides matching TRBD1. Germline V lookup: CDR1 MDHEN, CDR2 SYDVKM. The CDR3 spans 16 residues. V was pared by 6 bases and J by 4 bases, with 9 bases of the junction left unmatched. The CDR3 sequence is CASSSPTDRGTGELFF. Here the CDR3 DNA reads TGTGCCAGCAGCTCACCTACGGACAGGGGCACCGGGGAGCTGTTTTTT. Drawing the rest from reference TRBV28 and TRBJ2-2, the complete variable domain is DVKVTQSSRYLVKRTGEKVFLECVQDMDHENMFWYRQDPGLGLRLIYFSYDVKMKEKGDIPEGYSVSREKKERFSLILESASTNQTSMYLCASSSPTDRGTGELFFGEGSRLTVL.

This clonotype was seen more than once but under ten times. The rearrangement links TRBV18 to TRBJ2-7; 7 nucleotides agree with TRBD1. The length of the CDR3 is 17 residues. In germline, CDR1 is KGHSH, CDR2 LQKENI. Losses at the gene ends were 4 bases for V and 0 bases for J; bases not matched to a gene: 12. The CDR3 loop reads CASSLLRQGQFSYEQYF. In nucleotides, the CDR3 is TGTGCCAGCTCACTTCTCCGCCAGGGACAGTTCTCCTACGAGCAGTACTTC.

This chain connects TRBV3-1 to TRBJ1-1; D perhaps matches TRBD1 (6 bases). The CDR3 spans 14 residues. V was pared by 0 bases and J by 2 bases, with 7 bases between. Germline assignment: CDR1 LGHDT and CDR2 YNNKEL (reference sequence). CDR3 in DNA: TGTGCCAGCAGCCAAGACAGGGGAAACACTGAAGCTTTCTTT. It codes for CASSQDRGNTEAFF. The whole variable domain, remainder taken from reference TRBV3-1 and TRBJ1-1, is DTAVSQTPKYLVTQMGNDKSIKCEQNLGHDTMYWYKQDSKKFLKIMFSYNNKELIINETVPNRFSPKSPDKAHLNLHINSLELGDSAVYFCASSQDRGNTEAFFGQGTRLTVV.

The V and J genes are TRBV20-1 and TRBJ2-2, with 7 bases matching TRBD1. The germline V gene encodes CDR1 DFQATT and CDR2 SNEGSKA (reference sequence). The junction had 5 bases not matched to a gene; V was cut back by 1 base and J by 0 bases. CDR3 length: 16 residues. The CDR3 coding sequence is TGCAGTGCTAGAGCAGGGACAGCCTCGAACACCGGGGAGCTGTTTTTT. Its translation is CSARAGTASNTGELFF.

This clonotype has a count of ten or more. Compared with germline, one end of the junction differs, possibly owing to a read error. The chain joins TRBV7-7 to TRBJ2-5; D gene unclear. Germline CDR1 SSHAT, CDR2 FNYEAQ (reference sequence). The CDR3 runs to 14 residues. This CDR3 is CASSLDRFQKTQYF. Here the CDR3 DNA reads TGTGCTAGCAGCTTAGACCGTTTTCAGAAGACCCAGTACTTC.

This clonotype was seen many times. The V and J genes are TRBV13 and TRBJ2-1; 14 bases line up with TRBD2. The junction had 7 bases not matched to a gene; V was cut back by 0 bases and J by 0 bases. The CDR3 sequence is 20 residues long. CDR1 is PRHDT, CDR2 FYEKMQ, per germline (reference sequence). The CDR3 DNA follows: TGTGCCAGCAGCTTAGGGCCGGGACTAGCGGGGGCAAGCTCCTACAATGAGCAGTTCTTC. Its protein product is CASSLGPGLAGASSYNEQFF.

This clonotype was counted between two and nine times. The genes are TRBV5-1 and TRBJ2-3, with unresolved D. V was cut by 1 base and J by 0 bases, with 9 bases left in between. The germline CDR1 and CDR2 sequences are SGHRS and YFSETQ. This CDR3 has 15 amino acids. CDR3 DNA sequence: TGCGCCAGCAGCTTGTGCCCCTCTAGCACAGATACGCAGTATTTT. This encodes CASSLCPSSTDTQYF.

V gene TRBV29-1 combines with J gene TRBJ1-1, with D hard to call. From germline, CDR1 is SQVTM and CDR2 ANQGSEA. V gave up 0 bases and J gave up 1 base, with 6 bases separating them. The CDR3 consists of 13 residues. The DNA for the CDR3 is TGCAGCGTTGAAGAGGTAGGGAACACTGAAGCTTTCTTT. Translated: CSVEEVGNTEAFF.

In the case of this clonotype: A much bigger clone sits one base away, suggesting this may be a read error. The chain uses TRBV27 and TRBJ2-7, with 7 bases identical to TRBD2. J gave up 0 bases and V 11 bases, and 7 bases lay outside the gene matches. The CDR3 has 13 residues. CDR1 is MNHEY, CDR2 SMNVEV, per germline (reference sequence). CDR3 coding DNA: TGTGCCGGACGCTGGGACTACTCCTACGAGCAGTACTTC. It codes for CAGRWDYSYEQYF.

This clonotype has a handful of counts. This chain connects TRBV2 to TRBJ2-5; D gene unclear. The V gene's germline CDR1 is SNHLY and CDR2 FYNNEI. V lost 2 bases and J lost 0, with 10 bases in between. This CDR3 spans 15 amino acids. The CDR3 region has the DNA TGTGCCAGCAGTGAATTCGGGCAGAACCAAGAGACCCAGTACTTC. Residues: CASSEFGQNQETQYF.